This T cell receptor (beta chain) is drawn from a study of graft-versus-host responses after intestinal transplantation. Study results and caveats: The study associated peak circulating GvH clone levels with early post-transplant HvG declines.

Using immunoSEQ multiplex PCR, the repertoire was profiled, and TCRdb retains in-frame clones only, with some absent. The sample holds over 15,000 clones; around 41% are singletons and the top ten take 3.5% to 4.5%. The CDR3 has 18 amino acids. This clone was counted only a few times. The researchers put 200,000 CFSE-labeled responder cells into plates with 200,000 irradiated, violet-dye-labeled stimulator cells. The TCR originated in a human patient who received an intestinal transplant. The specimen was alloreactive CD8+ T cells from a mixed lymphocyte reaction culture, collected before intestinal transplant. The sample's subset: CFSE-low proliferating T cells sorted from approximately six-day pre-transplant mixed lymphocyte reaction (GvH or HvG direction). The chain joins TRBV1 to TRBJ2-5; the D call TRBD1 from the table was never checked on the DNA. TRBV1 is a recognized pseudogene. CDR3 DNA sequence: TGCACCAGCAGCCAAGTGCCACGCAGGGGGGAGCCGGGGGAGACCCAGTACTTC. Residues: CTSSQVPRRGEPGETQYF.